The clone carrying this T cell receptor (beta chain) was observed many times. Its antigen is not identified. The CDR3 is 14 residues long. V gave up 1 base and J gave up 8 bases, with 14 bases separating them. Germline V gene lookup returns CDR1 LGHDT and CDR2 YNNKEL (reference sequence). Building the TCR beta libraries relied on iRepertoire HTBI primers, and CDR3 regions underwent Arm-PCR. Authors' data handling: Across the samples, identification revealed some 59 TRBV and 12 to 15 TRBJ segments. Each CDR3 protein gets one entry after TCRdb re-called the multiplex PCR reads with MiXCR. The V and J calls come from TCRdb's annotation, not from the publication. This table holds about 450,000 distinct CDR3 sequences, roughly 17% found once. These data originate in a study of regulatory T cells in long-lasting Graves disease. Broader study findings: There was favoring of TRBV28, TRBJ1-2 and TRBJ2-5 in persistent disease.

Time point indicated: newly diagnosed GD, antithyroid drugs for less than 3 months. Following extraction of RNA from PBMCs, that RNA was used to make the TCR library. Another study also made use of these data, one on T cells in Graves' hyperthyroidism and ophthalmopathy. That study reports: Patients were excluded because of uncontrolled infection, other autoimmune disease, pregnancy or lactation.

The sequenced sample was peripheral blood mononuclear cells (PBMCs), obtained at new diagnosis, from a patient treated with antithyroid drugs. V usage is TRBV3-1 and J usage is TRBJ1-2; no clear D. The sequence was obtained from a woman in her 30s with Graves disease. The CDR3 DNA reads as TGTGCCAGCAGCCAAGGTATAGGGAGTGAAGGCTACACCTTC. Protein sequence: CASSQGIGSEGYTF.